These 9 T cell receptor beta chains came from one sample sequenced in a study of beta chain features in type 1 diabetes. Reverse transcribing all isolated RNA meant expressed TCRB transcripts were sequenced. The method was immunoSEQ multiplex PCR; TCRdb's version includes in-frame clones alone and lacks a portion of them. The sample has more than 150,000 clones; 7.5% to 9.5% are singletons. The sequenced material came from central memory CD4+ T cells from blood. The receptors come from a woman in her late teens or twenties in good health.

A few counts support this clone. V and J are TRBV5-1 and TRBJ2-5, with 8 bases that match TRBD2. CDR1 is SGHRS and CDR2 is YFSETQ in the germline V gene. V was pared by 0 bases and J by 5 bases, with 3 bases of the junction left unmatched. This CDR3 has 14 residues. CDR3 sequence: CASSLGGRRETQYF. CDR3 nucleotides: TGCGCCAGCAGCTTGGGCGGGAGGCGTGAGACCCAGTACTTC.

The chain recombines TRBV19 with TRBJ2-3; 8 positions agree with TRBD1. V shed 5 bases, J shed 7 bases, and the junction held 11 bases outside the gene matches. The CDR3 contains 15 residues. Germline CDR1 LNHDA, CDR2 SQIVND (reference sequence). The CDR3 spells CASSLSGTGGNTQYF. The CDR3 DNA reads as TGTGCCAGTAGTCTCTCCGGGACAGGAGGTAATACGCAGTATTTT.

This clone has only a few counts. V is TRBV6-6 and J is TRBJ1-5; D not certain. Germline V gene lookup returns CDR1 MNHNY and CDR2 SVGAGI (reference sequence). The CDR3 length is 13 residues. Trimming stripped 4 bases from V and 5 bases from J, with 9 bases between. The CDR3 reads CASSSPDDQPQHF. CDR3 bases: TGTGCCAGCAGTTCCCCAGATGATCAGCCCCAGCATTTT.

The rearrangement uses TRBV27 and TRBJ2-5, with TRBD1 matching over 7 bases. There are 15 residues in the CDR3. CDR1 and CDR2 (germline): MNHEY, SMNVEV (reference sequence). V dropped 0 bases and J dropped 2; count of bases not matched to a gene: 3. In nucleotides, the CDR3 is TGTGCCAGCAGTTTATCCAGGGGGTGGCAAGAGACCCAGTACTTC. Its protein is CASSLSRGWQETQYF.

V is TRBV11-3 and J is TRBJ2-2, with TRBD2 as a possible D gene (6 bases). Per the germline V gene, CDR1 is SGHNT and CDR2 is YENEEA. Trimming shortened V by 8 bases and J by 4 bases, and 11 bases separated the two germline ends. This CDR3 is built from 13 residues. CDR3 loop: CASGGLVTGELFF. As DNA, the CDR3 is TGTGCCAGCGGGGGACTTGTCACCGGGGAGCTGTTTTTT.

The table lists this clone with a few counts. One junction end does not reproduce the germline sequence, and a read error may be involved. CDR3 nucleotides: TGTGCCATCAGTGAACCGGGACTCCCGTTCGACTTC. It codes for CAISEPGLPFDF. The J gene is TRBJ2-7, the V gene TRBV10-3; TRBD2 might be the D (6 bases). Looked up from germline, CDR1 is ENHRY and CDR2 is SYGVKD. There are 12 residues in the CDR3.

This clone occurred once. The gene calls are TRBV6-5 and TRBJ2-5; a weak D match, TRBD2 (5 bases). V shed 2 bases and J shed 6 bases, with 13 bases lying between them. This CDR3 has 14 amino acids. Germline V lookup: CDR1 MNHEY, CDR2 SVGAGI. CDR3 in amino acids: CASSYEGLDQTQYF. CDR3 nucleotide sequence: TGTGCCAGCAGTTACGAGGGCTTGGACCAGACCCAGTACTTC.

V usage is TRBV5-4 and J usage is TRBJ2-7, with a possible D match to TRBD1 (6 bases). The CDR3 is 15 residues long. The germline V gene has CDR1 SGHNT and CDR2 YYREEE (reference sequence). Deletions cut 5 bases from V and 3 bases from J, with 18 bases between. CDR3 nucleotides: TGTGCCAGCAGGGTGGACAGCCTCGGAGGCTACGAGCAGTACTTC. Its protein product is CASRVDSLGGYEQYF. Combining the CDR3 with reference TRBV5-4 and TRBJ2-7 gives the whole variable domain ETGVTQSPTHLIKTRGQQVTLRCSSQSGHNTVSWYQQALGQGPQFIFQYYREEENGRGNFPPRFSGLQFPNYSSELNVNALELDDSALYLCASRVDSLGGYEQYFGPGTRLTVT.

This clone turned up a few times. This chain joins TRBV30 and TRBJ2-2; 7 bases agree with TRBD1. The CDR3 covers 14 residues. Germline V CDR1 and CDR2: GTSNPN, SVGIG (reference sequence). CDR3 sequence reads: CALRRDRNTGELFF. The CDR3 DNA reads TGTGCACTCCGCCGGGACAGGAACACCGGGGAGCTGTTTTTT.